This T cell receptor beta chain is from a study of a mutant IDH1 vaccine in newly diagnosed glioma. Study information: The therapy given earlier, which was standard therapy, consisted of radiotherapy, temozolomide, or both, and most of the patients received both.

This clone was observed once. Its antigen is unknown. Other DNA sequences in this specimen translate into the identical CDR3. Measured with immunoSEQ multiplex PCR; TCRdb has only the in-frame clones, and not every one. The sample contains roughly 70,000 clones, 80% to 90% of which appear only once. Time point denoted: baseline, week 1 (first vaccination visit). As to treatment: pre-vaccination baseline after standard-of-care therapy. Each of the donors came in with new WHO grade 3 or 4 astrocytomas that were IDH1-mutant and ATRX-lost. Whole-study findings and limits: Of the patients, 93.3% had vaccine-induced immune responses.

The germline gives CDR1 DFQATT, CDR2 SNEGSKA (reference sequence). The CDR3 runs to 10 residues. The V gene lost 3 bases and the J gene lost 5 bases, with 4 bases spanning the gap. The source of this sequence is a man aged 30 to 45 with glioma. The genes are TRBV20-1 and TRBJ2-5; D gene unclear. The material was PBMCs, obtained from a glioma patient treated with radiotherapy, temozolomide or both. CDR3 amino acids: CSARGETQYF. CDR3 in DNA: TGCAGTGCTAGGGGGGAGACCCAGTACTTC.